Listed below are T cell receptor beta chains from one sample, sequenced in a study of blood T cells in healthy people across ages. TCRdb reprocessed the 5' RACE reads via MiXCR and lists one record per CDR3 protein. The data show approximately 780,000 distinct CDR3 sequences, around 25% seen once. The sample was also reused in another study, on T cells of mothers and their children.

Source material: blood. These receptors all stem from a boy younger than 18 in good health. Each CDR3 is given with its conserved first and last residue.

>TRBV5-1
CASSSYFRGSDSPLHF
>TRBV5-1
CASSTEQGEWETQYF
>TRBV12-3/TRBV12-4
CASRDNRDEQFF
>TRBV7-9
CASSPGTPLSASYGYTF
>TRBV7-6
CASSLTGTPRREQYF
>TRBV5-1
CASSSDNTRVVETQYF
>TRBV27
CASSFLNVGNQPQHF
>TRBV21-1
CASSKCPSTGLNTGELFF
>TRBV4-1
CASSQPGQTNEKLFF
>TRBV5-5
CASSLVSRGKTQYF
>TRBV11-2
CASSLDRGSPLHF
>TRBV5-1
CASSFPSTGANTGELFF
>TRBV28
CASSRLGTGSYNEQFF
>TRBV6-6
CASSYPGAGETQYF
>TRBV20-1
CSASENTGELFF
>TRBV20-1
CSARDFRTTYNEQFF
>TRBV27
CASIASGSNIQYF
>TRBV6-5
CASSYSRQHEKLFF
>TRBV5-1
CASSLASGRYEQYF
>TRBV12-3/TRBV12-4
CASSFRGAANTEAFF
>TRBV3-1
CASSHSANYGYTF
>TRBV12-3/TRBV12-4
CASNGQRRPYNEQFF
>TRBV10-3
CAMRTGEDGYTF
>TRBV7-3
CASSPTSIVGDTQYF
>TRBV12-3/TRBV12-4
CASSFQGMNIQYF
>TRBV15
CATSRAGGYYGYTF
>TRBV27
CASSLAAGVREQYF